A selection of T cell receptor beta chains follows, all from one sample in a study of shared clonotypes between healthy human individuals. The method was immunoSEQ multiplex PCR; TCRdb's version includes in-frame clones alone and lacks a portion of them. Of about 380,000 clones in the sample, about 96% are singletons; the top ten hold 0.25% to 0.35%. The specimen sequenced was memory CD8+ T cells sorted from blood. The receptors shown here come from a man aged 25-45 years in good health. Both conserved end residues are part of each CDR3. D genes are given only for firm matches. Clone size appears in some rows only: once, few, many, or a class for an expanded clone.

NA	NA	TRBV11-1	TRBJ2-7	TGTGCCAGCAGCTTAGAGGTCCACTCCTACGAGCAGTACTTC	CASSLEVHSYEQYF
NA	NA	TRBV15	TRBJ1-5	TGTGCCACCAGCAGAGATCGGGGGGGTCAGCCCCAGCATTTT	CATSRDRGGQPQHF
NA	TRBD1	TRBV6-1	TRBJ1-3	TGTGCCAGCAGTGAAGCAGGGACAGGGAAAGGAAACACCATATATTTT	CASSEAGTGKGNTIYF
NA	NA	TRBV19	TRBJ1-3	TGTGCCAGTAGTATCCTAGCGGCTGGAAACACCATATATTTT	CASSILAAGNTIYF
once	TRBD1	TRBV9	TRBJ1-4	TGTGCCAGCAGCACCCGACAGGGGGCTAATGAAAAACTGTTTTTT	CASSTRQGANEKLFF
NA	NA	TRBV4-2	TRBJ2-3	TGTGCCAGCAGCCAAGAGGACCCCGTGTCAGATACGCAGTATTTT	CASSQEDPVSDTQYF
once	NA	TRBV28	TRBJ2-2	TGTGCCAGCAGTGGATACGGGAACACCGGGGAGCTGTTTTTT	CASSGYGNTGELFF
NA	NA	TRBV6-1	TRBJ2-7	TGTGCCAGCAAGGAATACGAGCAGTACTTC	CASKEYEQYF
NA	TRBD1	TRBV6-1	TRBJ1-2	TGTGCCACCGACCCCCTGACAGGGGACTATGGCTACACCTTC	CATDPLTGDYGYTF
NA	NA	TRBV10-1	TRBJ2-3	TGCGCCAGCAGTGAGGACCCCAGCCACCCGCCCAATACGCAGTATTTT	CASSEDPSHPPNTQYF
NA	TRBD1	TRBV2	TRBJ1-2	TGTGCCAGCAGTGCGACAGGGCTGGGCTACACCTTC	CASSATGLGYTF
NA	TRBD2	TRBV4-1	TRBJ2-5	TGCGCCAGCAGCTCGTCCCCCTTCCGGGTAGCGGGGGCACAAGAGACCCAGTACTTC	CASSSSPFRVAGAQETQYF
NA	NA	TRBV11-2	TRBJ2-1	TGTGCCAGCAGCGCCCGGCAAACCCTCGGCACCAATGAGCAGTTCTTC	CASSARQTLGTNEQFF
NA	TRBD1	TRBV19	TRBJ2-1	TGTGCCAGTAGGACAGGGAGCTACAATGAGCAGTTCTTC	CASRTGSYNEQFF
NA	TRBD1	TRBV10-3	TRBJ1-1	TGTGCCATCAGTGAGCTTCAGGGGGTGAACACTGAAGCTTTCTTT	CAISELQGVNTEAFF
NA	TRBD2	TRBV4-1	TRBJ2-1	TGCGCCAGCAGCCAAGATCCGGGAGGGCCTGATGAGCAGTTCTTC	CASSQDPGGPDEQFF
NA	NA	TRBV21-1	TRBJ2-3	TGTGCCAGCAGCAAAGCTACTAGAAGGGATACGCAGTATTTT	CASSKATRRDTQYF
NA	NA	TRBV25-1	TRBJ1-2	TGTGCCAGCAGTGAATATATCTTGGGCAGCCCCCAAGGCTACACCTTC	CASSEYILGSPQGYTF
NA	NA	TRBV5-5	TRBJ1-4	TGTGCCAGCAGCCCCGGACCGACAACTAATGAAAAACTGTTTTTT	CASSPGPTTNEKLFF
NA	NA	TRBV21-1	TRBJ1-2	TGTGCCAGCACCCAAATCGGGGTCGGGGTAGATAACTATGGCTACACCTTC	CASTQIGVGVDNYGYTF